This T cell receptor beta chain was observed in a study of shared clonotypes between healthy human individuals. The study enrolled healthy HIV-negative adults without recent acute infections or vaccinations as donors. The V gene's germline CDR1 is GTSNPN and CDR2 SVGIG (reference sequence). The germline V and J ends were trimmed by 4 bases and 8 bases, with 17 bases remaining between them. The CDR3 has 13 amino acids. Replicate PCRs from sorted subsets contained roughly 200 ng DNA, which is 30,000 to 35,000 T cell genomes. TCRdb's copy holds only in-frame clones and misses some; the assay was immunoSEQ multiplex PCR. The sample lists about 2.5 million clones, under 95% occurring once.

The sample consisted of naive CD4+ T cells from PBMCs. Subset described: CD45RA+ positively selected. This sequence was found in a man aged 18 to 29 in good health. Some clones in this sample may be carry-over from other donors' samples. J is TRBJ1-2 and V is TRBV30, with D hard to call. The CDR3 reads CAWTPSSPLGYTF. DNA for the CDR3: TGTGCCTGGACCCCCTCCTCCCCCTTGGGCTACACCTTC.